A single sample is the source of the 20 T cell receptor beta chains below, sequenced in a study of OX40 agonist ivuxolimab in advanced cancers. The repertoire was sequenced with immunoSEQ multiplex PCR; TCRdb's copy has only in-frame clones and lacks some. Among some 150,000 clones listed, just over 90% were seen once. Specimen: CD4+ or CD8+ T cells sorted from blood, collected in a trial of the OX40 agonist ivuxolimab. These receptors all stem from an adult with an advanced solid tumor such as melanoma, head and neck, liver or kidney cancer.

This clone appeared a single time. The rearrangement joins TRBV5-1 to TRBJ2-2; D is ambiguous. V dropped 6 bases and J dropped 6 bases, with 15 bases sitting between them. The germline gives CDR1 SGHRS, CDR2 YFSETQ. This CDR3 has 14 amino acids. The CDR3 DNA sequence: TGCGCCAGCACCCTCATCCCCCCTGCCGGGGAGCTGTTTTTT. Protein: CASTLIPPAGELFF.

The gene calls are TRBV5-1 and TRBJ2-2; D might be TRBD1 (6 bases). This CDR3 is 15 amino acids long. Germline CDR1 reads SGHRS; CDR2 reads YFSETQ. V lost 4 bases, J lost 2 bases, and 12 bases lay in between. The CDR3 protein is CASSLRTVNTGELFF. The CDR3, as DNA: TGCGCCAGCAGCCTAAGGACAGTTAACACCGGGGAGCTGTTTTTT.

The chain has TRBV7-2 and TRBJ1-2; D gene uncertain. Trimming cost V 8 bases and J 4 bases, with 11 bases left between them. The CDR3 loop spans 12 amino acids. Germline V gene data show CDR1 as SGHTA and CDR2 as FQGNSA. The DNA of the CDR3 is TGTGCCAGCCGGCTAGGGCCCTATGGCTACACCTTC. It encodes CASRLGPYGYTF. The complete variable domain, with remaining parts taken from reference TRBV7-2 and TRBJ1-2, reads GAGVSQSPSNKVTEKGKDVELRCDPISGHTALYWYRQSLGQGLEFLIYFQGNSAPDKSGLPSDRFSAERTGGSVSTLTIQRTQQEDSAVYLCASRLGPYGYTFGSGTRLTVV.

The V call is TRBV5-1, the J call TRBJ2-1; D call uncertain. V was shortened by 0 bases and J by 12 bases, with 13 bases between the two germline ends. The CDR3 runs 13 residues. From germline, CDR1 is SGHRS and CDR2 YFSETQ. The CDR3 coding sequence is TGCGCCAGCAGCTTGGAACTCCTCGCTTTGCAGTTCTTC. It codes for CASSLELLALQFF.

The chain couples TRBV28 to TRBJ2-5; 7 bases are shared with TRBD1. Germline CDR1 is MDHEN and CDR2 is SYDVKM. The V segment lost 6 bases and the J segment 1 base; nucleotides outside the gene matches: 2. This CDR3 comprises 13 residues. The CDR3 nucleotides read TGTGCCAGCAGGGGGACAGTCCAAGAGACCCAGTACTTC. The encoded protein is CASRGTVQETQYF.

This clone came up once. This chain uses TRBV28 with TRBJ1-5; D gene unclear. The CDR3 loop spans 13 amino acids. The V and J ends lost 7 bases and 7 bases respectively, with 14 bases between them. Germline V gene data show CDR1 as MDHEN and CDR2 as SYDVKM. This chain's CDR3 is CASTPFSHQPQHF. The CDR3 DNA is TGTGCCAGCACCCCCTTTTCCCACCAGCCCCAGCATTTT.

V is TRBV10-3 and J is TRBJ2-4; 12 nucleotides line up with TRBD2. CDR3 length equals 14 residues. The germline gives CDR1 ENHRY, CDR2 SYGVKD. V lost 4 bases and J lost 7; bases outside the gene matches: 2. The CDR3 nucleotides are TGTGCCATCAGTGGGACTAGCGGGGAGAACATTCAGTACTTC. It encodes CAISGTSGENIQYF.

The V call is TRBV19, the J call TRBJ2-3, with TRBD2 matching over 9 bases. V shed 8 bases, J shed 1 base, and the junction held 13 bases outside the gene matches. The CDR3 is 17 residues long. The germline gives CDR1 LNHDA, CDR2 SQIVND (reference sequence). The CDR3 DNA sequence: TGTGCCAGTGGGTCGTGGGCGAGGACTAGCGGCACAGATACGCAGTATTTT. This sequence encodes CASGSWARTSGTDTQYF.

This chain uses TRBV27 with TRBJ1-5; tentatively, D is TRBD1 (5 bases). Germline-derived CDR1 and CDR2 are MNHEY and SMNVEV (reference sequence). The CDR3 covers 17 residues. Deletions cut 6 bases from V and 2 bases from J, with 20 bases between. This CDR3 is CASSPSRSGFGNQPQHF. The CDR3 DNA sequence: TGTGCCAGCAGCCCGAGTAGGTCAGGGTTTGGCAATCAGCCCCAGCATTTT.

The chain employs TRBV6-6 and TRBJ1-2; D unresolved. V was pared by 6 bases and J by 5 bases, with 16 bases between. CDR3 length equals 14 residues. The germline V gene has CDR1 MNHNY and CDR2 SVGAGI (reference sequence). The CDR3 nucleotides are TGTGCCAGCAGCTATACGGGCACGGGGTATGGCTACACCTTC. This sequence encodes CASSYTGTGYGYTF.

This chain uses TRBV6-6 with TRBJ1-1, with D possibly matching TRBD1 (5 bases). The CDR3 contains 15 residues. Germline V CDR1 and CDR2: MNHNY, SVGAGI (reference sequence). With 0 bases removed from V and 4 bases from J, the gap between germline ends came to 12 bases. The CDR3, as DNA: TGTGCCAGCAGTTACTCGGGACCCCAAGGCACTGAAGCTTTCTTT. Translated: CASSYSGPQGTEAFF.

The chain employs TRBV28 and TRBJ2-3, with D uncertain. The CDR3 covers 15 residues. V was trimmed by 5 bases and J by 2 bases, leaving 14 bases between them. Germline CDR1 is MDHEN and CDR2 is SYDVKM. CDR3 in amino acids: CASSTPSGDTDTQYF. The CDR3, as DNA: TGTGCCAGCAGTACTCCCTCGGGCGACACAGATACGCAGTATTTT.

The chain employs TRBV7-8 and TRBJ2-3; D is perhaps TRBD2 (5 bases). CDR3 length: 16 residues. CDR1 is SGHVS, CDR2 FQNEAQ, per germline. Trimming removed 5 bases from V and 4 bases from J, with 19 bases in between. The CDR3 region is CASSPRADGKADTQYF. The CDR3, as DNA: TGTGCCAGCAGCCCGCGGGCCGATGGAAAGGCAGATACGCAGTATTTT.

V gene TRBV13 combines with J gene TRBJ2-3; D gene uncertain. CDR3 length equals 17 residues. Germline values: CDR1 PRHDT, CDR2 FYEKMQ (reference sequence). V shed 5 bases and J shed 0 bases, with 18 bases lying between them. The CDR3 DNA reads TGTGCCAGCAGCCCAGCCTTAGGGCAGGCGAGCACAGATACGCAGTATTTT. Encoded protein: CASSPALGQASTDTQYF.

The gene calls are TRBV7-3 and TRBJ2-7, with a tentative D call TRBD1 (5 bases). This CDR3 contains 14 residues. Germline CDR1 SGHTA, CDR2 FQGTGA. With 0 bases removed from V and 5 bases from J, the gap between germline ends came to 11 bases. The CDR3 is CASSLTGRDHEQYF. For the CDR3, the DNA is TGTGCCAGCAGCTTAACGGGCAGGGATCACGAGCAGTACTTC.

This chain joins TRBV18 and TRBJ1-2; TRBD1 matches at 7 bases. The CDR3 sequence is 14 residues long. V lost 4 bases and J lost 6; bases outside the gene matches: 8. Germline values: CDR1 KGHSH, CDR2 LQKENI. CDR3 amino acids: CASSLRQGFDGYTF. As DNA, the CDR3 is TGTGCCAGCTCACTACGACAGGGATTCGATGGCTACACCTTC.

The chain couples TRBV11-2 to TRBJ2-2; D call uncertain. V was cut by 2 bases and J by 4 bases, with 8 bases left in between. The germline CDR1 and CDR2 sequences are SGHAT and FQNNGV. CDR3 length: 14 residues. The DNA for the CDR3 is TGTGCCAGCAGCTTACCCACGTTCACCGGGGAGCTGTTTTTT. Residues: CASSLPTFTGELFF.

V usage is TRBV5-1 and J usage is TRBJ2-2; 14 bases are shared with TRBD2. CDR1 and CDR2 from the germline V gene are SGHRS and YFSETQ. V shed 4 bases and J 5 bases; nucleotides not matched to a gene: 7. CDR3 size: 17 residues. CDR3 region: CASSLGLAGDWTGELFF. DNA of the CDR3: TGCGCCAGCAGCCTGGGACTAGCGGGAGATTGGACCGGGGAGCTGTTTTTT. Filled out from reference TRBV5-1 and TRBJ2-2, the complete variable domain reads KAGVTQTPRYLIKTRGQQVTLSCSPISGHRSVSWYQQTPGQGLQFLFEYFSETQRNKGNFPGRFSGRQFSNSRSEMNVSTLELGDSALYLCASSLGLAGDWTGELFFGEGSRLTVL.

The chain joins TRBV5-1 to TRBJ2-6; D perhaps matches TRBD2 (5 bases). Trimming pared 3 bases from V and 2 bases from J, leaving 24 bases between. CDR1 and CDR2 (germline): SGHRS, YFSETQ. CDR3 size: 20 residues. The CDR3 region has the DNA TGCGCCAGCAGCTCGATGTGGTCGGTGGGAGATAGTACTGGGGCCAACGTCCTGACTTTC. It codes for CASSSMWSVGDSTGANVLTF.

The genes are TRBV4-3 and TRBJ1-6; D is possibly TRBD1 (6 bases). There are 16 residues in the CDR3. The V gene's germline CDR1 is LGHNA and CDR2 YSLEER. V lost 1 base and J 10 bases, leaving 17 bases between the germline ends. Written as DNA, the CDR3 is TGCGCCAGCAGCCAAGTTGGGCAGGGGAAAGGATCACCCCTCCACTTT. Translation: CASSQVGQGKGSPLHF.